The 19 T cell receptor beta chains below all came from one sample that was sequenced in a study of blood T cells in healthy people across ages. Through a sample-barcoded 5' primer and a J-beta primer mix, a second PCR was run for roughly 7 to 12 cycles. Using its own MiXCR run on the 5' RACE reads, TCRdb lists one record per CDR3 protein. Here the sample spans 1.5 million to 2 million distinct CDR3 sequences, 40% to 55% being singletons. Material for sequencing was blood. These receptors were collected from a woman aged 40 to 49 in good health.

The rearrangement joins TRBV7-2 to TRBJ2-1, with a weak D call TRBD1 (5 bases). Per the germline V gene, CDR1 is SGHTA and CDR2 is FQGNSA. The germline V and J ends were trimmed by 5 bases and 10 bases, with 12 bases remaining between them. The CDR3 runs to 12 residues. This CDR3 reads CASSETVEEQFF. Here the CDR3 DNA reads TGTGCCAGCAGCGAGACAGTGGAGGAGCAGTTCTTC. The variable domain in full, completed from reference TRBV7-2 and TRBJ2-1, reads GAGVSQSPSNKVTEKGKDVELRCDPISGHTALYWYRQSLGQGLEFLIYFQGNSAPDKSGLPSDRFSAERTGGSVSTLTIQRTQQEDSAVYLCASSETVEEQFFGPGTRLTVL.

This clonotype has only a few counts. The rearrangement uses TRBV20-1 and TRBJ2-4; TRBD2 agrees at 7 bases. The germline gives CDR1 DFQATT, CDR2 SNEGSKA (reference sequence). The V segment lost 5 bases and the J segment 9 bases; nucleotides outside the gene matches: 13. There are 14 residues in the CDR3. Here the CDR3 reads CSAPTMTSPPIQYF. The CDR3 nucleotides read TGCAGTGCTCCCACCATGACTAGCCCACCCATTCAGTACTTC.

V gene TRBV6-5 combines with J gene TRBJ1-5; 9 bases are a match to TRBD1. This CDR3 is 14 amino acids long. J gave up 5 bases and V 4 bases, and 3 bases lay outside the gene matches. CDR1 is MNHEY and CDR2 is SVGAGI in the germline V gene. This CDR3 is CASSLQGAYQPQHF. CDR3 DNA: TGTGCCAGCAGTTTACAGGGGGCATATCAGCCCCAGCATTTT.

The CDR3 region is CASSDGRKREQYF. The DNA of the CDR3 is TGTGCCAGCAGTGACGGCAGGAAAAGGGAGCAGTACTTC. J is TRBJ2-4 and V is TRBV2, with D perhaps matching TRBD2 (5 bases). Trimming cost V 3 bases and J 13 bases, with 16 bases left between them. The CDR3 sequence is 13 residues long. Germline V gene data show CDR1 as SNHLY and CDR2 as FYNNEI.

In nucleotides, the CDR3 is TGCGCCAGCAGCTCCAGGACAGCGTTGGCTGGCAATGAGCAGTTCTTC. Amino acid sequence: CASSSRTALAGNEQFF. This chain connects TRBV5-1 to TRBJ2-1; perhaps TRBD1 as D (6 bases). The CDR3 runs 16 residues. Germline assignment: CDR1 SGHRS and CDR2 YFSETQ. Between the trimmed V and J ends, which lost 3 bases and 6 bases, there was a span of 19 bases.

The chain has TRBV20-1 and TRBJ2-6; 9 bases are shared with TRBD2. Losses at the gene ends were 0 bases for V and 0 bases for J; bases not matched to a gene: 6. Germline CDR1 and CDR2: DFQATT and SNEGSKA (reference sequence). The CDR3 loop spans 18 amino acids. The CDR3 here is CSARDKSGGTSGANVLTF. The CDR3 DNA reads as TGCAGTGCTAGAGATAAAAGCGGGGGGACCTCTGGGGCCAACGTCCTGACTTTC.

This rearrangement joins TRBV2 to TRBJ1-2; 7 positions agree with TRBD1. CDR3 length: 14 amino acids. Germline CDR1 and CDR2: SNHLY and FYNNEI. With V trimmed by 4 bases and J by 8 bases, 10 bases remained unmatched. The CDR3 loop is CASSVHGTGDGYTF. The CDR3 DNA reads TGTGCCAGCAGTGTCCACGGAACAGGGGACGGCTACACCTTC.

J is TRBJ2-7 and V is TRBV20-1, with D maybe TRBD1 (6 bases). The germline CDR1 and CDR2 sequences are DFQATT and SNEGSKA (reference sequence). V was cut by 3 bases and J by 4 bases, with 13 bases left in between. CDR3 size: 13 residues. CDR3 protein: CSASKDRKYEQYF. The CDR3 coding sequence is TGCAGTGCTAGCAAGGACAGAAAGTACGAGCAGTACTTC.

This CDR3 is CASSVGTQAYEQYF. The CDR3 coding sequence is TGTGCCAGCAGCGTAGGGACTCAAGCCTACGAGCAGTACTTC. This chain joins TRBV7-2 and TRBJ2-7, with D perhaps TRBD2 (6 bases). Trimming removed 5 bases from V and 2 bases from J, with 13 bases in between. The CDR3 totals 14 residues. Germline CDR1 and CDR2: SGHTA and FQGNSA.

This clonotype was observed a few times. The CDR3 region is CSAGNRDTLGRYTF. The CDR3 DNA is TGCAGCGCTGGAAATCGGGACACTCTCGGTCGCTACACCTTC. The chain combines TRBV29-1 with TRBJ1-2; tentative D call: TRBD1 (6 bases). The CDR3 loop spans 14 amino acids. Trimming stripped 7 bases from V and 9 bases from J, with 24 bases between. Germline V gene lookup returns CDR1 SQVTM and CDR2 ANQGSEA.

The rearrangement links TRBV7-9 to TRBJ2-5; D perhaps matches TRBD1 (5 bases). Germline V gives CDR1 SEHNR, CDR2 FQNEAQ (reference sequence). The CDR3 runs 17 residues. V gave up 5 bases and J gave up 1 base, with 20 bases separating them. The CDR3 DNA sequence: TGTGCCAGCAGCGAATGGCTACGACAGCTACGCCAAGAGACCCAGTACTTC. Translation: CASSEWLRQLRQETQYF.

V usage is TRBV27 and J usage is TRBJ2-7, with 8 bases lining up with TRBD2. With 3 bases clipped from V and 3 bases from J, the junction kept 7 bases outside the gene matches. This CDR3 region has 15 residues. Looked up from germline, CDR1 is MNHEY and CDR2 is SMNVEV (reference sequence). The CDR3 nucleotides are TGTGCCAGCAGTTTTGCGGGAGGTACAGTCTACGAGCAGTACTTC. Protein sequence: CASSFAGGTVYEQYF.

The chain links TRBV6-5 to TRBJ1-4; D is perhaps TRBD1 (6 bases). The CDR3 runs 15 residues. Per germline, CDR1 MNHEY and CDR2 SVGAGI. V was clipped by 1 base and J by 8 bases, with 14 bases between them. CDR3 sequence: CASSYLHRVGEKLFF. CDR3 sequence (DNA): TGTGCCAGCAGTTACTTACACAGGGTTGGCGAAAAACTGTTTTTT.

CDR3 loop: CASSVGSGGSYEQYF. CDR3 nucleotides: TGTGCCAGCAGCGTAGGCAGTGGAGGTTCCTACGAGCAGTACTTC. The chain is built from TRBV9 and TRBJ2-7, with a possible D match to TRBD2 (5 bases). Germline loops: CDR1 SGDLS, CDR2 YYNGEE. The germline V and J ends were trimmed by 0 bases and 1 base, with 11 bases remaining between them. CDR3 length: 15 residues.

A note on this clonotype: The junction departs from germline at one end; a sequencing error may be responsible. The V call is TRBV7-2, the J call TRBJ1-6; 7 bases are a match to TRBD1. The CDR3 contains 14 residues. From germline, CDR1 is SGHTA and CDR2 FQGNSA. The CDR3 is CAGSFAGGDSPLHF. CDR3 coding DNA: TGTGCCGGCAGCTTCGCAGGGGGGGATTCACCCCTCCACTTT.

The chain carries TRBV5-1 and TRBJ1-4; D is unresolved. The CDR3 consists of 16 residues. CDR1 SGHRS and CDR2 YFSETQ come from the germline V gene. The V and J ends lost 4 bases and 4 bases respectively, with 17 bases between them. The CDR3 DNA follows: TGCGCCAGCAGCCCCAACGGCCGGGGAAGTAATGAAAAACTGTTTTTT. This codes for CASSPNGRGSNEKLFF.

In its sample, this clonotype was seen a few times. The chain's CDR3 is CASSQAAPETQYF. In DNA, the CDR3 is TGCGCCAGCAGCCAAGCGGCCCCGGAGACCCAGTACTTC. The chain combines TRBV4-1 with TRBJ2-5, with D hard to call. Germline CDR1 MGHRA, CDR2 YSYEKL. The CDR3 runs 13 residues. V dropped 1 base and J dropped 5 bases, with 8 bases sitting between them.

V is TRBV24-1 and J is TRBJ2-1; 9 bases line up with TRBD2. CDR1 and CDR2 (germline): KGHDR, SFDVKD. J gave up 10 bases and V 5 bases, and 8 bases lay outside the gene matches. There are 14 residues in the CDR3. This CDR3 is CATSVAGAGDEQFF. The CDR3 bases are TGTGCCACCAGTGTAGCGGGGGCCGGCGACGAGCAGTTCTTC.

This clonotype showed up just a few times. This chain uses TRBV28 with TRBJ2-3, with unresolved D. This CDR3 is 14 amino acids long. Trimming stripped 2 bases from V and 1 base from J, with 7 bases between. CDR1 and CDR2 from the germline V gene are MDHEN and SYDVKM. The DNA of the CDR3 is TGTGCCAGCAGTTTAACCAGAGGCACAGATACGCAGTATTTT. It codes for CASSLTRGTDTQYF. Together with reference TRBV28 and TRBJ2-3, the CDR3 gives the full variable domain: DVKVTQSSRYLVKRTGEKVFLECVQDMDHENMFWYRQDPGLGLRLIYFSYDVKMKEKGDIPEGYSVSREKKERFSLILESASTNQTSMYLCASSLTRGTDTQYFGPGTRLTVL.